Included here is one T cell receptor (beta chain) sequence, with context. Cohort 3 donors were reported recovered after two negative PCRs, clearance, or symptom resolution. V lost 2 bases and J 4 bases, leaving 14 bases between the germline ends. Germline lookup yields CDR1 KGHSH and CDR2 LQKENI. The CDR3 contains 15 residues. The sample originates from a study of blood T cell repertoires in COVID-19. The wider study: In each case, the material was cDNA or gDNA derived from T cells, B-cell-depleted T cells, or PBMCs.

Measured with immunoSEQ multiplex PCR; TCRdb has only the in-frame clones, and not every one. The sample includes 350,000 to 400,000 clones, 85% to 90% of them seen just once. The origin of this receptor is a man between 18 and 35 years old who had recovered from COVID-19. Source material: PBMCs or T cells enriched from blood (not recorded which). The chain couples TRBV18 to TRBJ2-5; TRBD1 is a possible D gene (6 bases). CDR3 DNA sequence: TGTGCCAGCTCACCAATGGGAATAGGGGGAGAGACCCAGTACTTC. This gives the protein CASSPMGIGGETQYF.